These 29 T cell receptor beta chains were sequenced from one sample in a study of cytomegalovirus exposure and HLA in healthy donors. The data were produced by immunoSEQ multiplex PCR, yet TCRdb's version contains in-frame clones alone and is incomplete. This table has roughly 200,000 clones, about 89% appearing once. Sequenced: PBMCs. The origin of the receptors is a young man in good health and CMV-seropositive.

CDR3 nucleotide sequence: TGTGCCAGCAGGATTTCGACAGGGACCTACGAGCAGTACTTC. This sequence encodes CASRISTGTYEQYF. The chain links TRBV5-6 to TRBJ2-7; 7 bases map to TRBD1. Trimming removed 5 bases from V and 2 bases from J; junction bases left unmatched: 7. This CDR3 spans 14 amino acids. In germline, CDR1 is SGHDT, CDR2 YYEEEE.

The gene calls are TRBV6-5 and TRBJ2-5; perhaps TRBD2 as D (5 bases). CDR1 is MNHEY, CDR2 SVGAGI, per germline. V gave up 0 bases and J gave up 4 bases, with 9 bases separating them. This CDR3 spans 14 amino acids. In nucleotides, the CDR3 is TGTGCCAGCAGTTACTCGCCTAGCAGAGAGACCCAGTACTTC. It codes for CASSYSPSRETQYF.

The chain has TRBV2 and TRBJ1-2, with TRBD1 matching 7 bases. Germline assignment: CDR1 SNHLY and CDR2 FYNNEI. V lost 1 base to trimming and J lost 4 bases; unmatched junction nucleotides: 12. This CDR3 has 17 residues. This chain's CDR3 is CASSEEGLGGSIYGYTF. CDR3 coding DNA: TGTGCCAGCAGTGAAGAGGGCCTAGGGGGCTCGATCTATGGCTACACCTTC.

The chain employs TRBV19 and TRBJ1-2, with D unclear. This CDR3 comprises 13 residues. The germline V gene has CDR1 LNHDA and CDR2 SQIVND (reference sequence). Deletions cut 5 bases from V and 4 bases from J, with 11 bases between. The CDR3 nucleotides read TGTGCCAGTAGTGGCCAAGTTGGCTATGGCTACACCTTC. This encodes CASSGQVGYGYTF.

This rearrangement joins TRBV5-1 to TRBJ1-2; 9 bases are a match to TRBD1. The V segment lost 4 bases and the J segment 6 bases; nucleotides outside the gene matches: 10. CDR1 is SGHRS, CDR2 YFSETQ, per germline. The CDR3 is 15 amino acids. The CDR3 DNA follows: TGCGCCAGCAGCAACACACAGGGGGCCTGGGATGGCTACACCTTC. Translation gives CASSNTQGAWDGYTF.

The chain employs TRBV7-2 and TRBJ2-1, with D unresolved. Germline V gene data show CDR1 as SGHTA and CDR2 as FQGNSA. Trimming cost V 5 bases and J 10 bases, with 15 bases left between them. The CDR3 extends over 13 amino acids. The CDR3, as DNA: TGTGCCAGCAGCCCAGATAGATTCCGCGAGCAGTTCTTC. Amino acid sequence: CASSPDRFREQFF.

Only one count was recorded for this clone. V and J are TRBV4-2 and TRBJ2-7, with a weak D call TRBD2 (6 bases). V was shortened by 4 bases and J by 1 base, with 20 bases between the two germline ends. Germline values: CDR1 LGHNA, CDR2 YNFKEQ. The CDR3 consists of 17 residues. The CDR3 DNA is TGTGCCAGCAGCCTAGTGGAGTCCAAGCGGGCGTCCTACGAGCAGTACTTC. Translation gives CASSLVESKRASYEQYF.

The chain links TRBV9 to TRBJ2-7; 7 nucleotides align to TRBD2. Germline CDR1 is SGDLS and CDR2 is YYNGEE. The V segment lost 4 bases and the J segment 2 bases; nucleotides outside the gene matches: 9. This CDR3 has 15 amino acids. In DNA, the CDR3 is TGTGCCAGCAGCCCCTTCGAAGGGAGGGCCTACGAGCAGTACTTC. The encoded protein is CASSPFEGRAYEQYF.

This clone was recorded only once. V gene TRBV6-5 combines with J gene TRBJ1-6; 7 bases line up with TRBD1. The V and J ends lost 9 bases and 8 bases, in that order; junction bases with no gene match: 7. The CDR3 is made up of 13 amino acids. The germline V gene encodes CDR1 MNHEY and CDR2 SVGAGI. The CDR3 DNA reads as TGTGCCAGTTTCTCAGGGGGTCATTCACCCCTCCACTTT. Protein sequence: CASFSGGHSPLHF.

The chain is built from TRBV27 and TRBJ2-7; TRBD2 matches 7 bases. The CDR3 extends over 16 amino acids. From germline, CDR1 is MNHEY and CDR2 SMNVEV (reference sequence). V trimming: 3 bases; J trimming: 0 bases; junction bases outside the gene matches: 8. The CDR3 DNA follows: TGTGCCAGCAGTTTGGGAGGGGCTCGAGGCTCCTACGAGCAGTACTTC. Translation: CASSLGGARGSYEQYF.

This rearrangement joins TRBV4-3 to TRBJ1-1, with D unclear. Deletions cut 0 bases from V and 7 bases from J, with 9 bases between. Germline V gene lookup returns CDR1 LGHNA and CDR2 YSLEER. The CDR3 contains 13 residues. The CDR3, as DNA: TGCGCCAGCAGCCAAGATGGGCGTTATGAAGCTTTCTTT. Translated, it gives CASSQDGRYEAFF.

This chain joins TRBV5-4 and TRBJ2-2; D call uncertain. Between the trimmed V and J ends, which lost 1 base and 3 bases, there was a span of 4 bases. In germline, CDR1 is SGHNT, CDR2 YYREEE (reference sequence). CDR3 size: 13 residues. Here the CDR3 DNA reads TGTGCCAGCAGCTTGCTGTACACCGGGGAGCTGTTTTTT. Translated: CASSLLYTGELFF.

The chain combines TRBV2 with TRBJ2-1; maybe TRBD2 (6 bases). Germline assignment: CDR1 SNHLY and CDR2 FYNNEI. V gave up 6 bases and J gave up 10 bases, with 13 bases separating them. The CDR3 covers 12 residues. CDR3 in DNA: TGTGCCAGCAGGCCGACTAGTAGCGAGCAGTTCTTC. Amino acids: CASRPTSSEQFF.

CDR3 loop: CASSISGRGRSVYQPQHF. In DNA, the CDR3 is TGTGCCAGTAGTATATCGGGCAGGGGGCGGAGTGTCTATCAGCCCCAGCATTTT. The rearrangement joins TRBV19 to TRBJ1-5; TRBD1 matches 8 bases. This CDR3 comprises 18 residues. CDR1 is LNHDA and CDR2 is SQIVND in the germline V gene (reference sequence). The J segment lost 5 bases and the V segment lost 2 bases, leaving 14 bases of the junction unmatched.

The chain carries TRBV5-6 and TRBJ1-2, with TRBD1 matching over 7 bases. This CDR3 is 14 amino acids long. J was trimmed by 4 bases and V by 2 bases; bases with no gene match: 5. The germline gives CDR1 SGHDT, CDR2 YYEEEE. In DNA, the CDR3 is TGTGCCAGCAGCTTTGGGGACAGCTCCTATGGCTACACCTTC. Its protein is CASSFGDSSYGYTF.

CDR3 in amino acids: CSVEDWTANTEAFF. Written as DNA, the CDR3 is TGCAGCGTTGAAGATTGGACAGCAAACACTGAAGCTTTCTTT. The rearrangement uses TRBV29-1 and TRBJ1-1; possibly TRBD1 for D (6 bases). The germline gives CDR1 SQVTM, CDR2 ANQGSEA. This CDR3 contains 14 residues. Trimming took off 0 bases at V and 2 bases at J, with 10 bases between the two ends.

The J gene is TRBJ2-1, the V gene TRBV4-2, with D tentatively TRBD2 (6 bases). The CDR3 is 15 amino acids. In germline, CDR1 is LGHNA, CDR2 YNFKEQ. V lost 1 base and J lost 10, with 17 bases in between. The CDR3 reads CASSQVLGLGGEQFF. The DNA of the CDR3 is TGTGCCAGCAGCCAAGTTTTGGGTTTGGGGGGAGAGCAGTTCTTC.

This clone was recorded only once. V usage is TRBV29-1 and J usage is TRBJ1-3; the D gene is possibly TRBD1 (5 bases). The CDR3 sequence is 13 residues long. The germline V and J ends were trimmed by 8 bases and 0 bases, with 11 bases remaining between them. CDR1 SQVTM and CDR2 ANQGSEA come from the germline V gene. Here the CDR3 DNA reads TGCAGCATCATGGGGGTCTCTGGAAACACCATATATTTT. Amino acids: CSIMGVSGNTIYF.

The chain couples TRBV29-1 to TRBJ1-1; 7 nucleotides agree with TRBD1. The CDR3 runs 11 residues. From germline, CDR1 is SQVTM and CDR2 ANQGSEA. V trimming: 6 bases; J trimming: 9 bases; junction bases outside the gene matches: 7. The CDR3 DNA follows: TGCAGCGTCCGTCCAGGGGGGAAAGCTTTCTTT. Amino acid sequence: CSVRPGGKAFF.

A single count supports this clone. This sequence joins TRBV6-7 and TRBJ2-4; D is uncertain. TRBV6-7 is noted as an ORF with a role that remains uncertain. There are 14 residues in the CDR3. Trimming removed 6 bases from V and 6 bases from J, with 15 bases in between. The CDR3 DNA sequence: TGTGCCAGCAGCCTTCGCCGGCTGGCAAACATTCAGTACTTC. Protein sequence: CASSLRRLANIQYF.

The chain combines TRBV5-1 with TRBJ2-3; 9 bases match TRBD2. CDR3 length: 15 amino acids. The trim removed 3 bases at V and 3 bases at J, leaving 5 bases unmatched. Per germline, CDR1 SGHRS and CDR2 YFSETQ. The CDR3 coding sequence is TGCGCCAGCAGCTCTTCTAGCGGGGCAACAGATACGCAGTATTTT. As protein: CASSSSSGATDTQYF.

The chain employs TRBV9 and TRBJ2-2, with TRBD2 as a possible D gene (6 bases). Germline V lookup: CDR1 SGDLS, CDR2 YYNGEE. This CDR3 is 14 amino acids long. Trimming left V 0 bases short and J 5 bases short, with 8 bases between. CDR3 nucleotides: TGTGCCAGCAGCGTAGAGGGAGGAACCGGGGAGCTGTTTTTT. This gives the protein CASSVEGGTGELFF.

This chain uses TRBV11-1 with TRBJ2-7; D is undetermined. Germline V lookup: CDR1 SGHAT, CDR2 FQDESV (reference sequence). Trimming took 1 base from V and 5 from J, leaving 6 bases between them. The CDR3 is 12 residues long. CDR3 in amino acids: CASSLDPDEQYF. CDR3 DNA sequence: TGTGCCAGCAGCTTAGATCCCGACGAGCAGTACTTC.

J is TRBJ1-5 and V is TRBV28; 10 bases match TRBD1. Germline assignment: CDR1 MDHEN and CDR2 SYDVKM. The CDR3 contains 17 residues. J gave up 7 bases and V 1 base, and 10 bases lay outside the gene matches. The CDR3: CASSLFLTGGNRQPQHF. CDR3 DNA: TGTGCCAGCAGTTTATTCCTGACAGGGGGCAATAGGCAGCCCCAGCATTTT.

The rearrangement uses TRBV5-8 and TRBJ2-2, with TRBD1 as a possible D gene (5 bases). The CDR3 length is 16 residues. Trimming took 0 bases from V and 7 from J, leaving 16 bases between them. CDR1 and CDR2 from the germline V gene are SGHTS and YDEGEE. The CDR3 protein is CASSLGSTGWDGELFF. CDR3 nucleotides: TGTGCCAGCAGCTTGGGGTCTACAGGTTGGGACGGGGAGCTGTTTTTT.

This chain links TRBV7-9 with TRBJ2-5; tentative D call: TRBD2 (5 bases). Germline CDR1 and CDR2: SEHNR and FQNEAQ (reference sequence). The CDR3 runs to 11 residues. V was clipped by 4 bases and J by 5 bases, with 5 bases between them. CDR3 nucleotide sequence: TGTGCCAGCAGCTGGAGGGAGACCCAGTACTTC. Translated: CASSWRETQYF.

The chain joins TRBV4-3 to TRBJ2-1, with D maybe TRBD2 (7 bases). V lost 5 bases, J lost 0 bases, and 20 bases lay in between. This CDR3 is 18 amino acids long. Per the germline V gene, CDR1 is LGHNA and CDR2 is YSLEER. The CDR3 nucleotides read TGCGCCAGCAGCGGTACCTGGGGGGGCCCGAGCTCCTACAATGAGCAGTTCTTC. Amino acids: CASSGTWGGPSSYNEQFF.

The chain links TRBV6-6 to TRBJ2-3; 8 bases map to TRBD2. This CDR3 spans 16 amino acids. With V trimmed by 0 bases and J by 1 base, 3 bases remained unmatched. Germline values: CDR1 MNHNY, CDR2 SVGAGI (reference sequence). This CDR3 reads CASSYSELAGTDTQYF. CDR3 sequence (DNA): TGTGCCAGCAGTTACTCGGAACTAGCGGGCACAGATACGCAGTATTTT.

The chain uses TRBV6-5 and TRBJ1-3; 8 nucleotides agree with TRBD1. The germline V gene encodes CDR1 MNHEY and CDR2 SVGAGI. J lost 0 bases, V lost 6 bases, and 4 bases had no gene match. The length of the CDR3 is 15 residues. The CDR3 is CASRPGQGSGNTIYF. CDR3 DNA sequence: TGTGCCAGCAGACCCGGACAGGGCTCTGGAAACACCATATATTTT.